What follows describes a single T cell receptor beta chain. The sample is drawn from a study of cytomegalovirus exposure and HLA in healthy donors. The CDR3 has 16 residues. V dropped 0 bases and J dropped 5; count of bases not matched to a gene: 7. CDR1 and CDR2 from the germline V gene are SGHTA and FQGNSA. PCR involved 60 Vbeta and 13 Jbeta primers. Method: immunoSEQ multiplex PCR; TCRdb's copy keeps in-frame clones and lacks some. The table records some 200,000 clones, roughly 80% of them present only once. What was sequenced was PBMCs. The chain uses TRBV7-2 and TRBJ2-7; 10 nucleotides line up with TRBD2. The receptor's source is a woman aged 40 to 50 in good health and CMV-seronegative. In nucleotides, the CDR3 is TGTGCCAGCAGCTTAGCGTGGGTAGCGGGAGGTAACGAGCAGTACTTC. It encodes CASSLAWVAGGNEQYF.